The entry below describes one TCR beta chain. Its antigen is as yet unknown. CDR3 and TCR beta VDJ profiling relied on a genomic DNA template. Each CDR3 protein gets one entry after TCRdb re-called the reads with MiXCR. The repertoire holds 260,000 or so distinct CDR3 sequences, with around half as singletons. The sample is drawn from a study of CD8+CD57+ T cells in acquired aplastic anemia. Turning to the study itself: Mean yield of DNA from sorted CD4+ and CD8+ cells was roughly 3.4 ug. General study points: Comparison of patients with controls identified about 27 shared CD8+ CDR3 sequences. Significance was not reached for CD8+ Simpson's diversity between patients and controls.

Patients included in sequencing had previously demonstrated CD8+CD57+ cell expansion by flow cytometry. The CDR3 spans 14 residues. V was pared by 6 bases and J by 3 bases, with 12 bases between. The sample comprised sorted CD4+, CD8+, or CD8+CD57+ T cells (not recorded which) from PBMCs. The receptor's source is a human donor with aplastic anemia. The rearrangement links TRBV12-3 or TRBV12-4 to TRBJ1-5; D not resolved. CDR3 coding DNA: TGTGCCAGCAGGATGAGCCACGACAATCAGCCCCAGCATTTT. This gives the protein CASRMSHDNQPQHF.